This section outlines one T cell receptor beta chain sequence together with its context. Other nucleotide sequences in the sample specify the same CDR3. CD45RO-negative, CCR7-positively selected cells formed the naive CD8 fraction, excluding terminally differentiated effector memory CD45RA+ cells. Germline loops: CDR1 LGHNA, CDR2 YSLEER. V dropped 0 bases and J dropped 5 bases, with 7 bases sitting between them. The CDR3 extends over 14 amino acids. Assay: immunoSEQ multiplex PCR; the TCRdb copy retains only in-frame clones and omits some. The sample records roughly 2,000,000 clones, about 95% being singletons. The data are from a study of shared clonotypes between healthy human individuals.

Sequences were obtained from naive CD8+ T cells sorted from blood. The receptor was derived from a man between 18 and 29 years old in good health. The genes are TRBV4-3 and TRBJ2-2, with D hard to call. The CDR3 DNA sequence: TGCGCCAGCAGCCAAGATGGCGGTACCGGGGAGCTGTTTTTT. Translating gives CASSQDGGTGELFF.